The rows below give T cell receptor beta chains drawn from one sample of a study of blood T cell repertoires in COVID-19. The assay was immunoSEQ multiplex PCR, and TCRdb's table has in-frame clones only and misses some. The data show about 68,000 clones, roughly 90% seen once. The sample consisted of peripheral blood. These receptors were taken from a man in his forties or fifties with COVID-19, enrolled during active disease. Both conserved end residues are part of each CDR3. D genes are given only for firm matches. The listing skips clone size in some rows; elsewhere it reads once, few, many or a size class.

D gene | J gene | CDR3 length | V gene | clone size | CDR3 protein | CDR3 DNA
- | TRBJ1-4 | 15 | TRBV5-4 | - | CASSLDPATGEKLFF | TGTGCCAGCAGCTTGGATCCCGCGACGGGTGAAAAACTGTTTTTT
- | TRBJ1-5 | 15 | TRBV6-6 | - | CASSPLRVGVGPQHF | TGTGCCAGCAGTCCACTCAGGGTAGGGGTAGGGCCCCAGCATTTT
- | TRBJ1-1 | 10 | TRBV12-3/TRBV12-4 | - | CASQNTEAFF | TGTGCCAGCCAGAACACTGAAGCTTTCTTT
- | TRBJ1-6 | 14 | TRBV2 | - | CASTTRRENSPLHF | TGTGCCAGCACCACTAGGCGGGAAAATTCACCCCTCCACTTT
TRBD1 | TRBJ1-1 | 17 | TRBV19 | once | CASSRGTGVAEDTEAFF | TGTGCCAGTAGTAGAGGGACAGGGGTTGCCGAGGACACTGAAGCTTTCTTT
- | TRBJ2-1 | 13 | TRBV19 | - | CASSSGYYNEQFF | TGTGCCAGTAGTTCAGGGTACTACAATGAGCAGTTCTTC
- | TRBJ2-2 | 16 | TRBV5-1 | - | CASSLEGPGGTGELFF | TGCGCCAGCAGCTTGGAAGGCCCGGGCGGGACCGGGGAGCTGTTTTTT
TRBD2 | TRBJ2-3 | 17 | TRBV15 | - | CATSGRPLAGGSDTQYF | TGTGCCACCAGCGGCCGCCCCCTAGCGGGGGGGTCAGATACGCAGTATTTT
- | TRBJ1-1 | 16 | TRBV3-1/TRBV3-2 | - | CASSQESGEGNTEAFF | TGTGCCAGCAGCCAAGAGTCGGGGGAGGGGAACACTGAAGCTTTCTTT
TRBD1 | TRBJ2-1 | 14 | TRBV2 | - | CASSRDRGRDEQFF | TGTGCCAGCAGTCGGGACAGGGGTCGGGATGAGCAGTTCTTC
TRBD2 | TRBJ2-1 | 15 | TRBV5-4 | once | CASSHSGGANNEQFF | TGTGCCAGCAGTCATAGCGGGGGGGCCAACAATGAGCAGTTCTTC
TRBD1 | TRBJ1-5 | 14 | TRBV15 | - | CATRPLQGEQPQHF | TGTGCCACCAGGCCCCTGCAGGGGGAACAGCCCCAGCATTTT
- | TRBJ2-1 | 15 | TRBV3-1/TRBV3-2 | - | CASSLRQEPYNEQFF | TGTGCCAGCAGCCTCCGACAGGAACCTTACAATGAGCAGTTCTTC
- | TRBJ2-7 | 14 | TRBV4-2 | once | CASSQPDSTYEQYF | TGTGCCAGCAGCCAGCCTGACTCCACCTACGAGCAGTACTTC
- | TRBJ2-7 | 12 | TRBV2 | once | CASSAGGDEQYF | TGTGCCAGCAGTGCGGGGGGCGACGAGCAGTACTTC
- | TRBJ2-7 | 15 | TRBV25-1 | once | CASSEYGVSSYEQYF | TGTGCCAGCAGTGAATACGGGGTCAGCTCCTACGAGCAGTACTTC